Below, 8 T cell receptor beta chains from the same sample are listed, as sequenced in a study of blood T cell repertoires in COVID-19. Sequencing used immunoSEQ multiplex PCR; TCRdb keeps in-frame clones, though not all of them. The repertoire holds under 55,000 clones, with approximately 82% as singletons. The sample comprised peripheral blood. These receptors all stem from a human donor in a cohort sampled during active COVID-19.

In its sample, this clone was seen once. This chain links TRBV6-2 or TRBV6-3 with TRBJ2-3; the D gene is possibly TRBD1 (5 bases). V was clipped by 5 bases and J by 6 bases, with 12 bases between them. This CDR3 contains 13 residues. CDR1 is MNHEY, CDR2 SVGEGT, per germline. CDR3 DNA sequence: TGTGCCAGCAGTCGACCTTCAGGGGATACGCAGTATTTT. This sequence encodes CASSRPSGDTQYF.

The chain employs TRBV6-5 and TRBJ2-7; 11 bases match TRBD1. Germline V gene lookup returns CDR1 MNHEY and CDR2 SVGAGI. CDR3 size: 14 residues. The trim removed 6 bases at V and 11 bases at J, leaving 12 bases unmatched. CDR3 nucleotides: TGTGCCAGCAGCACCCGGGACAGGGGGATTCCGGAGTACTTC. Amino acid sequence: CASSTRDRGIPEYF.

The V and J genes are TRBV5-5 and TRBJ1-5; 7 positions match TRBD1. Unmatched junction bases numbered 8, after V lost 4 bases and J lost 4 bases. The V gene's germline CDR1 is SGHKS and CDR2 YYEKEE (reference sequence). CDR3 length equals 15 residues. In DNA, the CDR3 is TGTGCCAGCAGCGGTTTGACAGGGTCAAATCAGCCCCAGCATTTT. As protein: CASSGLTGSNQPQHF. The full variable domain, completed using reference TRBV5-5 and TRBJ1-5, is DAGVTQSPTHLIKTRGQQVTLRCSPISGHKSVSWYQQVLGQGPQFIFQYYEKEERGRGNFPDRFSARQFPNYSSELNVNALLLGDSALYLCASSGLTGSNQPQHFGDGTRLSIL.

The rearrangement joins TRBV10-3 to TRBJ1-2, with 7 nucleotides matching TRBD1. The CDR3 sequence is 14 residues long. Per the germline V gene, CDR1 is ENHRY and CDR2 is SYGVKD. After removal of 0 bases from V and 8 bases from J, the junction contained 6 bases not matched to a gene. The CDR3: CAISESSRGRGYTF. CDR3 sequence (DNA): TGTGCCATCAGTGAGTCGTCGAGGGGGCGCGGCTACACCTTC.

The V call is TRBV24-1, the J call TRBJ2-3, with 15 bases matching TRBD2. Losses at the gene ends were 3 bases for V and 3 bases for J; bases not matched to a gene: 0. CDR1 and CDR2 (germline): KGHDR, SFDVKD. The CDR3 runs to 16 residues. The DNA for the CDR3 is TGTGCCACCAGTGATGGGACTAGCGGGGGGACAGATACGCAGTATTTT. It specifies CATSDGTSGGTDTQYF.

The chain uses TRBV12-3 or TRBV12-4 and TRBJ2-7; D not certain. The CDR3 spans 11 residues. V lost 6 bases and J 0 bases, leaving 3 bases between the germline ends. Written as DNA, the CDR3 is TGTGCCAGCAGCTACTCCTACGAGCAGTACTTC. This translates into CASSYSYEQYF.

V is TRBV2 and J is TRBJ2-2; 9 bases match TRBD1. Losses at the gene ends were 6 bases for V and 2 bases for J; bases not matched to a gene: 1. Germline values: CDR1 SNHLY, CDR2 FYNNEI. The CDR3 has 14 residues. The CDR3 DNA sequence: TGTGCCAGCAGGGGACAGGGAAACACCGGGGAGCTGTTTTTT. Its protein is CASRGQGNTGELFF.

V and J are TRBV7-6 and TRBJ2-4; D remains ambiguous. Trimming took off 4 bases at V and 2 bases at J, with 15 bases between the two ends. Looked up from germline, CDR1 is SGHVS and CDR2 is FNYEAQ. The CDR3 is 16 residues long. This CDR3 is CASSSFPLYPKNIQYF. As DNA, the CDR3 is TGTGCCAGCAGCTCGTTTCCCTTATATCCCAAAAACATTCAGTACTTC.